Listed below are T cell receptor beta chains from one sample, sequenced in a study of graft-versus-host responses after intestinal transplantation. TCRdb's copy holds only in-frame clones and misses some; the assay was immunoSEQ multiplex PCR. The data hold 8,500 to 11,000 clones, with 30% to 35% observed a single time. The sequencing here drew on alloreactive CD4+ T cells from a mixed lymphocyte reaction culture, taken before transplantation. The receptor set was obtained from a human patient who was an organ donor for intestinal transplantation. Each CDR3 is given with its conserved first and last residue. The D gene is left open where the match is weak. Size values are once, few and many counts, or a class for expanded clones, and some rows have none.

medium-sized - TRBJ1-2 TRBV7-2 TGTGCCAGCAGCGTGACAGGTTTTAACTATGGCTACACCTTC CASSVTGFNYGYTF
- TRBD1 TRBJ2-6 TRBV5-1 TGCGCCAGCAGCTGGACGGGACAGCCCTCTGGGGCCAACGTCCTGACTTTC CASSWTGQPSGANVLTF
- - TRBJ2-7 TRBV5-1 TGCGCCAGCAGCCACGGACAGACAACAGCCTACGAGCAGTACTTC CASSHGQTTAYEQYF
- - TRBJ1-2 TRBV28 TGTGCCAGCAGCCAAAGAGGGACACCGCTTGGCTACACCTTC CASSQRGTPLGYTF
many - TRBJ1-2 TRBV28 TGTGCCAGCAGTTTATATGGGGGACCGGGGGCAGGGGGCTACACCTTC CASSLYGGPGAGGYTF
medium-sized TRBD1 TRBJ2-7 TRBV7-2 TGTGCCAGCAGCTTAGGACAGGGCGATGAGCAGTACTTC CASSLGQGDEQYF
- TRBD1 TRBJ2-1 TRBV11-3 TGTGCCAGCAGCTTAGATCTACAGGGGTACAATGAGCAGTTCTTC CASSLDLQGYNEQFF
few - TRBJ2-5 TRBV20-1 TGCAGTGCTAGCGGGGGAGAGACCCAGTACTTC CSASGGETQYF
- - TRBJ2-3 TRBV15 TGTGCCACCAGCAGAAGCAAATACACAGATACGCAGTATTTT CATSRSKYTDTQYF
- - TRBJ2-5 TRBV11-3 TGTGCCAGCAGCTTCAAAGCGGTGAAGACCCAGTACTTC CASSFKAVKTQYF
few TRBD2 TRBJ2-5 TRBV2 TGTGCCAGCAGTGTGGGACTAGCTCTAGAGACCCAGTACTTC CASSVGLALETQYF
medium-sized TRBD1 TRBJ1-1 TRBV28 TGTGCCAGCAGTTTGACAGGGGGCTTGAACACTGAAGCTTTCTTT CASSLTGGLNTEAFF
few - TRBJ1-1 TRBV6-6 TGTGCCAGCAGTTACCAGGGCAACACTGAAGCTTTCTTT CASSYQGNTEAFF
- TRBD2 TRBJ2-2 TRBV7-9 TGTGCCAGCAGCTTAGCACTAGCGGGGGGCACCGGGGAGCTGTTTTTT CASSLALAGGTGELFF
- - TRBJ2-2 TRBV27 TGTGCCAGCAGTTTTGTTACCGGGGAGCTGTTTTTT CASSFVTGELFF
- TRBD1 TRBJ1-1 TRBV27 TGTGCCAGCAGTTCTCAGGGGGCAACGGCTTTCTTT CASSSQGATAFF
few - TRBJ2-1 TRBV7-4 TGTGCCAGCAGCTTAATGGGTGGCGGCGGGGCGATCTACAATGAGCAGTTCTTC CASSLMGGGGAIYNEQFF
- - TRBJ2-5 TRBV6-5 TGTGCCAGCAGTTGGACACGGTGGGAGACCCAGTACTTC CASSWTRWETQYF
few TRBD1 TRBJ2-7 TRBV6-5 TGTGCCAGCAGTCCCCAAGGACAGGGCTCCTACGAGCAGTACTTC CASSPQGQGSYEQYF
- TRBD2 TRBJ2-2 TRBV5-4 TGTGCCAGCAGCTTGACTAGCGGGAACACCGGGGAGCTGTTTTTT CASSLTSGNTGELFF
- TRBD1 TRBJ1-5 TRBV2 TGTGCCAGCAGTGCGGACAGGGCGGGCAATCAGCCCCAGCATTTT CASSADRAGNQPQHF
few TRBD1 TRBJ1-1 TRBV19 TGTGCCAGTAGTAGCAGGGGGACTGTGAACACTGAAGCTTTCTTT CASSSRGTVNTEAFF
- - TRBJ2-5 TRBV2 TGTGCCAGCAGGAAACAGGGCGGGATAGAGACCCAGTACTTC CASRKQGGIETQYF
few - TRBJ2-5 TRBV11-1 TGTGCCAGCAGCTTAAGGGGGATGGAGACCCAGTACTTC CASSLRGMETQYF
- - TRBJ2-7 TRBV20-1 TGCAGTGCCGGGACAACCTACGAGCAGTACTTC CSAGTTYEQYF
- - TRBJ1-6 TRBV4-3 TGCGCCAGCAGCCAAGATTGGTCACCCCTCCACTTT CASSQDWSPLHF